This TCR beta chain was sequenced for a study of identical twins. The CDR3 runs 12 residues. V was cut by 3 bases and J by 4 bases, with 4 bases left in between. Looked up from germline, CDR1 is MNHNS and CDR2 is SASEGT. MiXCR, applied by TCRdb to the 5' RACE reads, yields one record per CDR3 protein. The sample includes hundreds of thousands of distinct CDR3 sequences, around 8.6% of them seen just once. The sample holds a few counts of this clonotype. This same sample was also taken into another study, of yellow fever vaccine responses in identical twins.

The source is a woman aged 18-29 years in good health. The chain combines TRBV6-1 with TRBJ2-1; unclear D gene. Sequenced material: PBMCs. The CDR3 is CASSETYNEQFF. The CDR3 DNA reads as TGTGCCAGCAGTGAGACGTACAATGAGCAGTTCTTC.